This TCR beta chain emerged from a study of T cell responses to AZD1222 COVID-19 vaccine. V was shortened by 2 bases and J by 2 bases, with 10 bases between the two germline ends. Germline-derived CDR1 and CDR2 are MNHNS and SASEGT. The CDR3 has 14 amino acids. The protocol was immunoSEQ multiplex PCR, while the TCRdb copy is restricted to in-frame clones and leaves out a portion. Of approximately 100,000 clones in the sample, 88% were seen once. The TCR originated in an adult in good health. The chain couples TRBV6-1 to TRBJ2-7; D is undetermined. The material sequenced was peripheral blood, taken on day 0 of AZD1222 vaccination. CDR3 sequence: CASSEYGITYEQYF. The DNA for the CDR3 is TGTGCCAGCAGTGAATACGGAATCACCTACGAGCAGTACTTC.